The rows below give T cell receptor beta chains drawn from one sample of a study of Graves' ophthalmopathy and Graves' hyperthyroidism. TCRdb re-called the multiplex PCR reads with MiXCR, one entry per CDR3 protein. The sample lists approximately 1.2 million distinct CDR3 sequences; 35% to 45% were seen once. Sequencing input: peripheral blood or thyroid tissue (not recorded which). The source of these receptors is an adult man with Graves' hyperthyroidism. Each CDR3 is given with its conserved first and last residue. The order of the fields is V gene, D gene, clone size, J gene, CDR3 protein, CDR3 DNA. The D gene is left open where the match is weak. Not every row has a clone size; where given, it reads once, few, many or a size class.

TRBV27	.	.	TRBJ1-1	CASGKQTNTEAFF	TGTGCCAGCGGTAAACAGACCAACACTGAAGCTTTCTTT
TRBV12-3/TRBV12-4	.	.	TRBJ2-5	CASSSPHGGSGANVETQYF	TGTGCCAGCAGTTCCCCTCATGGGGGATCTGGGGCCAACGTGGAGACCCAGTACTTC
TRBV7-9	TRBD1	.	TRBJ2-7	CASSTGTGLVEQYF	TGTGCCAGCAGCACCGGGACAGGGTTGGTCGAGCAGTACTTC
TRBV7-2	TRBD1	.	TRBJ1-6	CASSQGQGMRSPLHF	TGTGCCAGCAGCCAGGGACAGGGGATGCGCTCACCCCTCCACTTT
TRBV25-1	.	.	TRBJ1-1	CAGSPQTPMDTEAFF	TGTGCCGGCAGCCCTCAGACACCTATGGACACTGAAGCTTTCTTT
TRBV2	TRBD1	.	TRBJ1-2	CAKSGGGDGYTF	TGTGCCAAGTCAGGGGGCGGAGATGGCTACACCTTC
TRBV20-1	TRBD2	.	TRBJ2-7	CSADLALLAGVREQYF	TGCAGTGCCGACCTAGCCTTATTAGCGGGAGTTCGGGAGCAGTACTTC
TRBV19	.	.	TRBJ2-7	CANSMDSRGLDEQYF	TGTGCCAACAGTATGGACTCGCGGGGCCTGGATGAGCAGTACTTC
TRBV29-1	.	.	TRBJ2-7	CSASRGPYEQHF	TGCAGCGCGTCGAGAGGGCCCTATGAGCAGCACTTC
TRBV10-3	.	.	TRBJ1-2	CASSRGLPSRYGYTF	TGTGCCAGCAGCCGGGGGCTCCCTTCCCGCTATGGCTACACCTTC
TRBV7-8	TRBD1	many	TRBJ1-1	CASSPRDRDMGEAFF	TGTGCCAGCAGCCCCAGGGACAGGGATATGGGTGAAGCTTTCTTT
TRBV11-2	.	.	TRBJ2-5	CASSLVGTGYETQYF	TGTGCCAGCAGCTTAGTTGGGACGGGGTACGAGACCCAGTACTTC
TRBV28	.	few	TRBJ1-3	CASSPRGADGNTIYF	TGTGCCAGCAGTCCCCGGGGAGCTGACGGAAACACCATATATTTT
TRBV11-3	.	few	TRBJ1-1	CASSPGRMSEAFF	TGTGCCAGCAGCCCCGGACGGATGAGTGAAGCTTTCTTT
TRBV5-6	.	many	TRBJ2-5	CASSLEGIETQYF	TGTGCCAGCAGCTTAGAGGGGATCGAGACCCAGTACTTC
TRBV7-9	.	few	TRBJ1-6	CASSQPGGGANSPLHF	TGTGCCAGCAGCCAGCCTGGGGGGGGGGCTAATTCACCCCTCCACTTT
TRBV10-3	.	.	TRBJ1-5	CAISESRAGFIKPQHF	TGTGCCATCAGTGAGTCAAGGGCTGGGTTCATCAAGCCCCAGCATTTT
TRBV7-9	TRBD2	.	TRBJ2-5	CAISRKRGAQETQYF	TGTGCCATCAGCAGAAAGCGGGGAGCCCAAGAGACCCAGTACTTC
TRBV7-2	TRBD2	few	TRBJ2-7	CAIDARLAGGPTYEQYF	TGTGCCATCGACGCCAGGCTAGCGGGGGGACCGACCTACGAGCAGTACTTC
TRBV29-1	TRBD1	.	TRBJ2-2	CSVEGTGANTGELFF	TGCAGCGTTGAAGGGACAGGCGCGAACACCGGGGAGCTGTTTTTT
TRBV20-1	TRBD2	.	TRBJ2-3	CSDGVAGGPDTQYF	TGCAGTGATGGGGTAGCGGGAGGCCCAGATACGCAGTATTTT
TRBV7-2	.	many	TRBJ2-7	CASSLWAKGGGEQYF	TGTGCCAGCAGCTTATGGGCGAAGGGGGGGGGCGAGCAGTACTTC
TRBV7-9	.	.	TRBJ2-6	CASSSLGNSGANVLTF	TGTGCCAGCAGCTCGTTAGGGAATTCTGGGGCCAACGTCCTGACTTTC
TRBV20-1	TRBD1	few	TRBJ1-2	CSARKTGLASHGYTF	TGCAGTGCTAGAAAGACAGGGTTAGCATCTCATGGCTACACCTTC
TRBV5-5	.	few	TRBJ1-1	CASSLAKGHLNTEAFF	TGTGCCAGCAGCTTGGCGAAGGGACATCTGAACACTGAAGCTTTCTTT
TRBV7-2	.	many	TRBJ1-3	CASSPMGTVVNTIYF	TGTGCCAGCAGCCCAATGGGGACCGTGGTGAACACCATATATTTT
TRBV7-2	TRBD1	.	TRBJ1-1	CASSPGGKAFF	TGTGCCAGCAGCCCAGGGGGAAAAGCTTTCTTT
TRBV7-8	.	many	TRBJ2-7	CASSRLGAGEQYF	TGTGCCAGCAGCCGTCTAGGGGCAGGGGAGCAGTACTTC
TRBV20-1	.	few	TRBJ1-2	CSARDPWGYGYTF	TGCAGTGCTAGAGATCCGTGGGGCTATGGCTACACCTTC
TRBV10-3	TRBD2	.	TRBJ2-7	CAISPLTGTSSYEQYF	TGTGCCATCAGTCCACTTACAGGGACTAGTTCCTACGAGCAGTACTTC
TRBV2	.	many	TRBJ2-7	CASSVQRNYEQYF	TGTGCCAGCAGTGTCCAGCGGAACTACGAGCAGTACTTC
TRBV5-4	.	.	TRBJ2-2	CASSLFEGTGHGGELFF	TGTGCCAGCAGCTTGTTTGAGGGAACGGGACACGGCGGGGAGCTGTTTTTT
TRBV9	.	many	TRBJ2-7	CASSPQGSRYEQYF	TGTGCCAGCAGCCCCCAGGGTTCTCGGTACGAGCAGTACTTC
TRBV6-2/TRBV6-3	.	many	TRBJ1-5	CASGYQPQHF	TGTGCCAGCGGATATCAGCCCCAGCATTTT
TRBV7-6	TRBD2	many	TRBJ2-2	CASSPVLAGITGELFF	TGTGCCAGCAGCCCTGTCCTAGCGGGGATCACCGGGGAGCTGTTTTTT
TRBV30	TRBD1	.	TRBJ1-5	CAWSVGQGWEPQHF	TGTGCCTGGAGTGTTGGACAGGGCTGGGAGCCCCAGCATTTT
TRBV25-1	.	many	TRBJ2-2	CASGGRGDTGELFF	TGTGCCAGCGGGGGGAGGGGGGACACCGGGGAGCTGTTTTTT
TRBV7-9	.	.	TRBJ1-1	CASSQDRNSGAGTEAFF	TGCGCCAGCAGCCAAGATCGTAACTCGGGGGCTGGAACTGAAGCTTTCTTT
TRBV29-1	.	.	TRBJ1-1	CSVENGTESYEAFF	TGCAGCGTTGAAAATGGGACGGAATCCTATGAAGCTTTCTTT
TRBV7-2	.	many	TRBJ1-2	CASSSRRQERYGYTF	TGTGCCAGCAGCTCGAGACGACAGGAAAGATATGGCTACACCTTC
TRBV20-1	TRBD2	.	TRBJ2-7	CLAGLDAYEQYF	TGCCTCGCGGGACTAGATGCCTACGAGCAGTACTTC
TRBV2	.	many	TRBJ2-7	CASSERGAGYEQYF	TGTGCCAGCAGTGAAAGGGGCGCGGGGTACGAGCAGTACTTC
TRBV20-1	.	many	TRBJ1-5	CSARRTASNQPQHF	TGCAGTGCTAGACGGACAGCGAGCAATCAGCCCCAGCATTTT
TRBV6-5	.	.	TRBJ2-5	CASSESGIRGETQYF	TGTGCCAGCAGTGAGTCAGGGATCAGGGGAGAGACCCAGTACTTC
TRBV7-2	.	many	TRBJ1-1	CASSSDWNTEAFF	TGTGCCAGCAGCAGCGATTGGAACACTGAAGCTTTCTTT
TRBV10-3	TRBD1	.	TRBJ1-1	CAISGTGTGGVRTEAFF	TGTGCCATCAGTGGAACCGGGACAGGGGGCGTACGGACTGAAGCTTTCTTT
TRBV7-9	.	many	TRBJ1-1	CAPGYRSVTEAFF	TGTGCCCCGGGGTACAGGTCTGTCACTGAAGCTTTCTTT
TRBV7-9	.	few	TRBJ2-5	CASSYGWRETQYF	TGTGCCAGCAGTTACGGGTGGCGAGAGACCCAGTACTTC
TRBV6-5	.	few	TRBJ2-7	CASSYAGQTILYEQYF	TGTGCCAGCAGTTACGCGGGACAGACCATCCTCTACGAGCAGTACTTC
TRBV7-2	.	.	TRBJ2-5	CASSSRQTTIETQYF	TGTGCCAGCAGCTCAAGGCAGACTACCATTGAGACCCAGTACTTC
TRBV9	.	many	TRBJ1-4	CASSATGTDATNEKLFF	TGTGCCAGCAGCGCCACCGGGACGGATGCAACTAATGAAAAACTGTTTTTT
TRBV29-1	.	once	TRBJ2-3	CSVALAANTDTQYF	TGCAGCGTTGCGTTAGCGGCCAACACAGATACGCAGTATTTT
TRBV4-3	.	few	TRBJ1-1	CASSQDGGADTEAFF	TGCGCCAGCAGCCAAGATGGGGGAGCAGACACTGAAGCTTTCTTT
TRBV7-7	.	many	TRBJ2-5	CASRGVGETQYF	TGTGCCAGCAGGGGAGTCGGAGAGACCCAGTACTTC
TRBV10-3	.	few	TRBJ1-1	CASSPRGVLNTEAFF	TGTGCCAGCAGCCCCCGGGGAGTCCTCAACACTGAAGCTTTCTTT
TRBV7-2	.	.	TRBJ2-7	CASSLEGVQEQYF	TGTGCCAGCAGCCTCGAGGGGGTGCAGGAGCAGTACTTC
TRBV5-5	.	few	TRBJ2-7	CASSSGQFPSEQYF	TGTGCCAGCAGTTCGGGGCAATTTCCGTCCGAGCAGTACTTC